This T cell receptor beta chain was sequenced for a study of ipilimumab plus nivolumab after autologous stem cell transplantation. The protocol was immunoSEQ multiplex PCR, while the TCRdb copy is restricted to in-frame clones and leaves out a portion. The profile shows about 17,000 clones, around 85% of them singletons. This CDR3 contains 14 residues. The V gene lost 5 bases and the J gene lost 3 bases, with 11 bases spanning the gap. Germline CDR1 and CDR2: MNHGY and SAAAGT. The source material was PBMCs, sampled in a trial of ipilimumab plus nivolumab as post-transplant consolidation. The TCR comes from a male donor with diffuse large B-cell lymphoma. V is TRBV6-8 and J is TRBJ1-5; D not resolved. Written as DNA, the CDR3 is TGTGCCAGCAGTAGAAGACCGGACAATCAGCCCCAGCATTTT. Translated, it gives CASSRRPDNQPQHF.